A selection of T cell receptor beta chains follows, all from one sample in a study of T-cell memory formation after mild COVID-19. TCRdb re-called the 5' RACE reads through MiXCR, storing one row per CDR3 protein. The sample has roughly 410,000 distinct CDR3 sequences, 24% seen once. Material for sequencing was PBMCs or a T cell subset sorted from them (not recorded which). These receptors were obtained from an adult woman who had mild COVID-19 (a few samples of this study predate the infection). Cell type and time point are not known. Both conserved end residues are part of each CDR3. A D gene is named only where the DNA matches it firmly. Part of the rows lack a size; the others show once, few, many or a class for expanded clones.

TRBJ2-4 TRBV6-2/TRBV6-3 - - CASSYSINSVAGIAKNIQYF TGTGCCAGCAGTTACTCGATTAATAGCGTCGCTGGGATAGCCAAAAACATTCAGTACTTC
TRBJ2-7 TRBV20-1 - - CSARDLTYEQYF TGCAGTGCTAGAGATTTAACATACGAGCAGTACTTC
TRBJ2-6 TRBV4-1 - - CASSLVERVSGANVLTF TGCGCCAGCAGCCTAGTCGAGCGGGTCTCTGGGGCCAACGTCCTGACTTTC
TRBJ2-3 TRBV20-1 few TRBD2 CSALLGTSGSSDTQYF TGCAGTGCTCTACTTGGGACTAGCGGGAGTTCAGATACGCAGTATTTT
TRBJ2-3 TRBV7-9 many - CASSPGLAHKITDTQYF TGTGCCAGCAGCCCCGGGCTAGCGCACAAGATAACAGATACGCAGTATTTT
TRBJ2-1 TRBV11-3 - - CASSPDSFYNEQFF TGTGCCAGCAGCCCCGATAGTTTCTACAATGAGCAGTTCTTC
TRBJ2-7 TRBV6-1 - - CARRVLDTSYEQYF TGTGCCAGAAGAGTTCTGGACACATCCTACGAGCAGTACTTC
TRBJ2-7 TRBV12-3/TRBV12-4 - TRBD1 CASGGQGAREQYF TGTGCCAGCGGGGGGCAGGGGGCGCGAGAGCAGTACTTC
TRBJ1-2 TRBV2 few - CASRMEGLRDYGYTF TGTGCCAGCAGGATGGAGGGGCTTCGAGACTATGGCTACACCTTC
TRBJ1-3 TRBV12-3/TRBV12-4 - - CASSLDGVSGNTIYF TGTGCCAGCAGTTTAGACGGGGTCTCTGGAAACACCATATATTTT
TRBJ2-3 TRBV7-9 - - CASSSPPGVITDTQYF TGTGCCAGCAGCTCGCCCCCCGGAGTGATCACAGATACGCAGTATTTT
TRBJ1-6 TRBV12-3/TRBV12-4 - - CASSRTPAIDNSPLHF TGTGCCAGCAGTAGGACACCCGCCATAGATAATTCACCCCTCCACTTT
TRBJ2-3 TRBV6-2/TRBV6-3 - - CASSYWDPEPNTQYF TGTGCCAGCAGTTACTGGGACCCCGAGCCAAATACGCAGTATTTT
TRBJ2-1 TRBV5-1 few TRBD2 CASSWGTSGTYNEQFF TGCGCCAGCAGCTGGGGGACTAGCGGGACTTACAATGAGCAGTTCTTC
TRBJ1-1 TRBV2 - - CASSVHRGDTEAFF TGTGCCAGCAGTGTTCATCGGGGGGACACTGAAGCTTTCTTT
TRBJ2-5 TRBV7-6 - - CASSLVSGAAPTYF TGTGCCAGCAGCTTAGTTTCCGGTGCCGCTCCCACGTACTTC
TRBJ1-5 TRBV7-2 - - CASSLMYLTSANQPQHF TGTGCCAGCAGCTTAATGTATCTAACGTCAGCAAATCAGCCCCAGCATTTT
TRBJ2-1 TRBV24-1 few TRBD2 CATSDKLAGGLKYNEQFF TGTGCCACCAGTGATAAACTAGCGGGAGGGCTAAAGTACAATGAGCAGTTCTTC
TRBJ2-5 TRBV12-3/TRBV12-4 - - CASSPGVREGGETQYF TGTGCCAGCAGTCCAGGGGTCAGGGAAGGAGGAGAGACCCAGTACTTC
TRBJ1-1 TRBV30 - - CAWGLNTEAFF TGTGCCTGGGGACTGAACACTGAAGCTTTCTTT
TRBJ2-5 TRBV3-1 - TRBD1 CASSQSGGGGETQYF TGTGCCAGCAGCCAATCAGGGGGTGGTGGGGAGACCCAGTACTTC
TRBJ2-7 TRBV30 - TRBD1 CAWSRDSSYEQYF TGTGCCTGGAGTCGGGACAGTTCCTACGAGCAGTACTTC
TRBJ2-5 TRBV7-6 few TRBD2 CASSLLRWSSGDNQETQYF TGTGCCAGCAGCTTATTGAGGTGGTCTAGCGGGGACAACCAAGAGACCCAGTACTTC
TRBJ2-1 TRBV9 - TRBD2 CASSVELAGVYNEQFF TGTGCCAGCAGCGTAGAATTAGCGGGGGTCTACAATGAGCAGTTCTTC
TRBJ1-3 TRBV7-9 many - CASSLQGGNTIYF TGTGCCAGCAGCTTACAGGGTGGAAACACCATATATTTT
TRBJ2-1 TRBV4-1 - - CASSQERGPYNEQFF TGCGCCAGCAGCCAAGAGCGGGGGCCATACAATGAGCAGTTCTTC
TRBJ1-4 TRBV4-3 few - CASSQDQRGDEKLFF TGCGCCAGCAGCCAAGACCAAAGGGGAGACGAAAAACTGTTTTTT
TRBJ1-2 TRBV9 - - CASRDDSIYGYTF TGTGCCAGCCGTGACGACAGCATCTATGGCTACACCTTC
TRBJ2-5 TRBV9 few - CASSPGVGRIETQYF TGTGCCAGCAGCCCAGGGGTTGGCAGGATCGAGACCCAGTACTTC
TRBJ1-2 TRBV9 - - CASSVAADLRRYGYTF TGTGCCAGCAGCGTAGCGGCAGATCTTAGGCGCTATGGCTACACCTTC
TRBJ2-7 TRBV5-1 - TRBD2 CASRLTSGGAYEQYF TGCGCCAGCAGATTAACTAGCGGGGGGGCCTACGAGCAGTACTTC
TRBJ2-1 TRBV2 few - CASSDSRTRNEQFF TGTGCCAGCAGTGACAGCCGCACCCGTAATGAGCAGTTCTTC
TRBJ1-2 TRBV7-8 - TRBD1 CASSLVPPGTGGVGGYTF TGTGCCAGCAGCTTAGTGCCGCCTGGGACAGGGGGCGTGGGGGGCTACACCTTC
TRBJ2-7 TRBV9 once TRBD2 CASSVASGGYEQYF TGTGCCAGCAGCGTAGCTAGCGGGGGGTACGAGCAGTACTTC
TRBJ1-1 TRBV12-3/TRBV12-4 - - CASSFRGLSLGTEAFF TGTGCCAGCAGCTTTAGGGGACTCAGTCTGGGCACTGAAGCTTTCTTT
TRBJ1-5 TRBV4-1 few - CASSQDSEWGINQPQHF TGCGCCAGCAGCCAAGATAGTGAATGGGGGATCAATCAGCCCCAGCATTTT
TRBJ1-4 TRBV7-2 - - CASSFAGRNEKLFF TGTGCCAGCAGCTTCGCAGGCAGGAACGAAAAACTGTTTTTT
TRBJ2-6 TRBV7-8 few TRBD1 CASSSTQGAMAGANVLTF TGTGCCAGCAGCTCGACGCAGGGGGCAATGGCTGGGGCCAACGTCCTGACTTTC
TRBJ2-6 TRBV7-9 few TRBD2 CASSRPGGAIGANVLTF TGTGCCAGCAGCCGCCCGGGGGGGGCGATAGGGGCCAACGTCCTGACTTTC
TRBJ1-1 TRBV11-3 - - CASSLEIGGRTEAFF TGTGCCAGCAGCTTAGAGATAGGAGGGCGGACTGAAGCTTTCTTT
TRBJ1-1 TRBV11-2 few - CASSSRRAFF TGTGCCAGCAGCTCAAGGAGGGCTTTCTTT